The rows below give T cell receptor beta chains drawn from one sample of a study of T cell repertoires in cytomegalovirus infection. From the reads, TCRdb called clonotypes with MiXCR, one entry per CDR3 protein. This sample yields roughly 280,000 distinct CDR3 sequences, of which around 8.7% are seen a single time; more than 12% belongs to the top ten. The sequenced material came from PBMCs. The origin of the receptors is a human donor in good health (CMV status not recorded). Some clones in this sample may be carry-over from other donors' samples. Each CDR3 is given with its conserved first and last residue. Fields, in order: V gene, clone size, D gene, J gene, CDR3 length, CDR3 protein, CDR3 DNA. The D gene is left open where the match is weak. Clone size is shown for a subset of rows, as once, few, many or a class of expanded clone.

TRBV6-1,few,NA,TRBJ2-7,14,CASSEAGSSYEQYF,TGTGCCAGCAGTGAAGCGGGGTCCTCCTACGAGCAGTACTTC
TRBV11-2,few,TRBD2,TRBJ2-7,15,CASSLIGLAGREQYF,TGTGCCAGCAGCTTAATCGGACTAGCGGGACGCGAGCAGTACTTC
TRBV20-1,NA,NA,TRBJ2-7,15,CSARVYTGSSYEQYF,TGCAGTGCTAGAGTTTACACAGGGAGCTCCTACGAGCAGTACTTC
TRBV7-2,many,NA,TRBJ2-5,18,CASSLVLGGGAFQETQYF,TGTGCCAGCAGCTTAGTCTTGGGGGGCGGGGCGTTCCAAGAGACCCAGTACTTC
TRBV7-2,many,TRBD1,TRBJ1-3,12,CASSATGSTIYF,TGTGCCAGCAGCGCGACAGGGAGCACCATATATTTT
TRBV4-3,many,NA,TRBJ2-3,15,CASSQEAASTDTQYF,TGCGCCAGCAGCCAGGAAGCGGCTAGCACAGATACGCAGTATTTT
TRBV7-2,many,TRBD2,TRBJ2-5,14,CASSPGGAGETQYF,TGTGCCAGCAGCCCCGGGGGGGCTGGAGAGACCCAGTACTTC
TRBV20-1,NA,TRBD1,TRBJ2-7,15,CSASGIWQGVFEQYF,TGCAGTGCTAGCGGGATTTGGCAGGGGGTTTTCGAGCAGTACTTC
TRBV7-2,NA,NA,TRBJ2-3,14,CASSLGRRTDTQYF,TGTGCCAGCAGCTTGGGGCGTCGGACAGATACGCAGTATTTT
TRBV5-1,NA,NA,TRBJ1-4,15,CASSLGQGNNEKLFF,TGCGCCAGCAGCTTGGGCCAGGGGAATAATGAAAAACTGTTTTTT
TRBV28,few,TRBD1,TRBJ1-5,14,CASRFGQVGQPQHF,TGTGCCAGCAGGTTTGGACAGGTCGGTCAGCCCCAGCATTTT
TRBV7-2,many,NA,TRBJ1-1,13,CASSYSEYTEAFF,TGTGCCAGCAGCTACAGCGAGTACACTGAAGCTTTCTTT
TRBV28,many,NA,TRBJ1-5,16,CASSPGGRDSNQPQHF,TGTGCCAGCAGTCCGGGGGGCCGCGACAGCAATCAGCCCCAGCATTTT
TRBV19,many,NA,TRBJ2-7,14,CASSIGSTTYEQYF,TGTGCCAGTAGTATAGGGTCAACTACCTACGAGCAGTACTTC
TRBV7-2,many,NA,TRBJ2-2,14,CASSLSFYTGELFF,TGTGCCAGCAGCTTAAGTTTCTACACCGGGGAGCTGTTTTTT
TRBV7-9,few,NA,TRBJ1-2,16,CASSFLYRRGGDGYTF,TGTGCCAGCAGCTTTCTTTATCGAAGGGGAGGCGATGGCTACACCTTC
TRBV7-2,many,NA,TRBJ1-1,14,CASSLWWGNTEAFF,TGTGCCAGCAGCTTATGGTGGGGGAACACTGAAGCTTTCTTT
TRBV7-2,few,TRBD1,TRBJ2-3,13,CASRGQGAYTQYF,TGTGCCAGCAGGGGACAGGGGGCGTATACGCAGTATTTT
TRBV27,few,NA,TRBJ2-7,18,CASSFSGINSIFSYEQYF,TGTGCCAGCAGTTTTTCCGGGATTAACTCTATTTTCTCCTACGAGCAGTACTTC
TRBV7-2,many,NA,TRBJ1-1,14,CASSLVVAGTEAFF,TGTGCCAGCAGCTTAGTAGTGGCGGGGACTGAAGCTTTCTTT
TRBV29-1,many,NA,TRBJ1-3,14,CSVESGVSGNTIYF,TGCAGCGTTGAATCTGGGGTCTCTGGAAACACCATATATTTT
TRBV7-2,many,NA,TRBJ1-5,14,CASSPDWVNQPQHF,TGTGCCAGCAGCCCCGACTGGGTCAATCAGCCCCAGCATTTT
TRBV4-3,NA,TRBD1,TRBJ1-5,17,CASSHELAGTGIQPQHF,TGCGCCAGCAGCCATGAACTGGCCGGGACAGGGATTCAGCCCCAGCATTTT
TRBV11-2,many,TRBD1,TRBJ1-2,18,CASSLEQSGGQGIYGYTF,TGTGCCAGCAGCTTGGAACAATCCGGGGGACAGGGGATCTATGGCTACACCTTC
TRBV14,many,TRBD1,TRBJ1-2,15,CASSLGQGVVYGYTF,TGTGCCAGCAGCCTCGGACAGGGAGTAGTCTACGGCTACACCTTC
TRBV7-2,many,TRBD1,TRBJ2-1,15,CASSLAGQGLNEQFF,TGTGCCAGCAGCTTAGCAGGACAGGGGTTAAATGAGCAGTTCTTC
TRBV7-3,many,TRBD2,TRBJ2-2,16,CASSSQRGMNTGELFF,TGTGCCAGCAGCTCCCAGCGGGGAATGAACACCGGGGAGCTGTTTTTT
TRBV6-2/TRBV6-3,many,NA,TRBJ1-2,12,CASSNGQYGYTF,TGTGCCAGCAGTAACGGACAGTATGGCTACACCTTC
TRBV28,few,NA,TRBJ2-1,12,CASGPLAREQFF,TGTGCCAGCGGACCACTAGCCCGTGAGCAGTTCTTC
TRBV6-5,NA,NA,TRBJ1-4,14,CASSYGGVGEKLFF,TGTGCCAGCAGTTACGGGGGGGTAGGCGAAAAACTGTTTTTT
TRBV6-1,many,NA,TRBJ1-1,15,CASREEQPPNTEAFF,TGTGCCAGCAGGGAAGAACAGCCCCCGAACACTGAAGCTTTCTTT
TRBV19,NA,NA,TRBJ2-2,14,CASSSTRGAGELFF,TGTGCCAGTAGTTCAACTAGGGGAGCCGGGGAGCTGTTTTTT
TRBV20-1,few,NA,TRBJ1-4,14,CSASQNPTNEKLFF,TGCAGTGCTTCCCAAAATCCTACTAATGAAAAACTGTTTTTT
TRBV11-3,many,NA,TRBJ1-1,13,CASNWGRDTEAFF,TGTGCCAGCAACTGGGGGAGGGACACTGAAGCTTTCTTT
TRBV18,NA,NA,TRBJ2-7,16,CASSPPVPIFSYEQYF,TGTGCCAGCTCACCACCGGTCCCCATCTTCTCCTACGAGCAGTACTTC
TRBV20-1,NA,NA,TRBJ1-6,19,CSATSGHRRGSSYNSPLHF,TGCAGTGCTACCTCGGGACACCGCCGCGGGAGCTCCTATAATTCACCCCTCCACTTT
TRBV7-2,many,NA,TRBJ1-5,14,CASSLAGEFQPQHF,TGTGCCAGCAGCTTAGCAGGGGAATTCCAGCCCCAGCATTTT
TRBV7-2,many,NA,TRBJ2-6,14,CASSPEGWANVLTF,TGTGCCAGCAGCCCGGAAGGCTGGGCCAACGTCCTGACTTTC
TRBV28,many,NA,TRBJ2-7,11,CASSSRSEQYF,TGTGCCAGCAGTTCCAGATCCGAGCAGTACTTC
TRBV7-8,many,NA,TRBJ1-5,15,CASSLFGGLDQPQHF,TGTGCCAGCAGCTTATTCGGGGGGCTTGATCAGCCCCAGCATTTT
TRBV14,many,NA,TRBJ2-1,12,CASSRDSHEQFF,TGTGCCAGCAGCCGAGACAGTCATGAGCAGTTCTTC
TRBV7-2,many,NA,TRBJ2-3,15,CASSLVSGGADTQYF,TGTGCCAGCAGCTTAGTTTCCGGCGGGGCTGATACGCAGTATTTT
TRBV7-2,many,TRBD1,TRBJ2-3,17,CASSPPRQGIVTDTQYF,TGTGCCAGCAGCCCTCCACGACAGGGGATTGTAACAGATACGCAGTATTTT
TRBV7-2,many,TRBD2,TRBJ2-7,15,CASSLGTSGFTGQYF,TGTGCCAGCAGCTTAGGAACTAGCGGGTTTACGGGGCAGTACTTC
TRBV4-1,many,TRBD2,TRBJ2-3,16,CASSQDGTTSTDTQYF,TGCGCCAGCAGCCAAGATGGGACTACCTCCACAGATACGCAGTATTTT
TRBV20-1,NA,TRBD1,TRBJ2-7,16,CSALFIPGQGAYEQYF,TGCAGTGCCCTATTTATCCCGGGACAGGGGGCTTACGAGCAGTACTTC
TRBV2,many,NA,TRBJ1-5,14,CASSRDKSNQPQHF,TGTGCCAGCAGCCGGGACAAAAGCAATCAGCCCCAGCATTTT
TRBV7-2,NA,NA,TRBJ2-5,15,CASSLFRQPQETQYF,TGTGCCAGCAGCTTATTCAGGCAGCCTCAAGAGACCCAGTACTTC
TRBV5-3,few,NA,TRBJ2-7,14,CASSPVGQPYEQYF,TGTGCCAGCAGCCCGGTTGGACAACCCTACGAGCAGTACTTC
TRBV12-3/TRBV12-4,many,TRBD2,TRBJ2-6,15,CASSLTGGGANVLTF,TGTGCCAGCAGTTTAACGGGGGGTGGGGCCAACGTCCTGACTTTC
TRBV29-1,few,TRBD1,TRBJ1-2,13,CSVVRTGNYGYTF,TGCAGCGTTGTTAGGACAGGAAACTATGGCTACACCTTC
TRBV6-2/TRBV6-3,NA,NA,TRBJ1-1,14,CASSYEVINTEAFF,TGTGCCAGCAGTTACGAGGTCATCAACACTGAAGCTTTCTTT